The 26 T cell receptor beta chains listed next were all sequenced from one sample in a study of cytomegalovirus exposure and HLA in healthy donors. It was with 60 Vbeta and 13 Jbeta primers that the PCR ran. The repertoire was sequenced with immunoSEQ multiplex PCR; TCRdb's copy has only in-frame clones and lacks some. The sample has a few hundred thousand clones; 65% to 75% are singletons. Sequenced sample: PBMCs. Receptor source: a woman aged 25 to 39 in good health and CMV-seronegative.

The J gene is TRBJ2-7, the V gene TRBV29-1; D is ambiguous. CDR1 is SQVTM and CDR2 is ANQGSEA in the germline V gene. The CDR3 extends over 11 amino acids. V lost 5 bases and J lost 6, with 11 bases in between. CDR3 bases: TGCAGCGTTTCCCAATTCGGCGAGCAGTACTTC. Its translation is CSVSQFGEQYF.

The J gene is TRBJ1-3, the V gene TRBV15, with D unresolved. This CDR3 is built from 17 residues. The germline V and J ends were trimmed by 5 bases and 0 bases, with 17 bases remaining between them. The germline CDR1 and CDR2 sequences are LNHNV and YYDKDF (reference sequence). The DNA for the CDR3 is TGTGCCACCAGCCCGACGTACGCCCGGGGCTCTGGAAACACCATATATTTT. Translating gives CATSPTYARGSGNTIYF.

The rearrangement links TRBV6-6 to TRBJ1-2, with D unresolved. The CDR3 has 11 amino acids. Germline assignment: CDR1 MNHNY and CDR2 SVGAGI (reference sequence). The ends were cut back, 7 bases at V and 8 bases at J, with 11 bases in the middle. The CDR3 region has the DNA TGTGCCAGCACCGAAGAGAGCGGCTACACCTTC. Amino acid sequence: CASTEESGYTF.

This clone was recorded a few times. The chain links TRBV19 to TRBJ1-1, with D unresolved. Germline CDR1 and CDR2: LNHDA and SQIVND (reference sequence). V lost 3 bases, J lost 3 bases, and 8 bases lay in between. CDR3 length equals 13 residues. For the CDR3, the DNA is TGTGCCAGTAGTATCAAACGGGACACTGAAGCTTTCTTT. This sequence encodes CASSIKRDTEAFF.

V and J are TRBV5-1 and TRBJ2-3; 12 bases line up with TRBD2. J lost 4 bases, V lost 0 bases, and 6 bases had no gene match. The CDR3 runs to 17 residues. The germline V gene has CDR1 SGHRS and CDR2 YFSETQ. The CDR3 reads CASSLVLAGGAADTQYF. The CDR3 bases are TGCGCCAGCAGCTTGGTACTAGCGGGGGGAGCCGCAGATACGCAGTATTTT.

The V and J genes are TRBV11-2 and TRBJ2-7; 9 positions agree with TRBD2. The germline V gene has CDR1 SGHAT and CDR2 FQNNGV. Trimming cost V 0 bases and J 0 bases; bases outside gene matches: 9. The CDR3 is 18 residues long. The CDR3 spells CASSLDRVEREDSYEQYF. CDR3 bases: TGTGCCAGCAGCTTAGATAGGGTTGAGCGGGAGGACTCCTACGAGCAGTACTTC.

This clone came up a few times. J is TRBJ1-2 and V is TRBV2, with D possibly TRBD1 on 6 matching bases. V gave up 8 bases and J gave up 5 bases, with 9 bases separating them. CDR1 and CDR2 (germline): SNHLY, FYNNEI. The CDR3 is made up of 11 amino acids. This chain's CDR3 is CASGTPYGYTF. CDR3 nucleotides: TGTGCCAGCGGGACACCGTATGGCTACACCTTC.

J is TRBJ1-2 and V is TRBV29-1, with a tentative D call TRBD1 (5 bases). Trimming shortened V by 4 bases and J by 4 bases, and 16 bases separated the two germline ends. The germline CDR1 and CDR2 sequences are SQVTM and ANQGSEA. The CDR3 runs 14 residues. The CDR3 region has the DNA TGCAGCGTTGTCCTGACAGAGGCAACCTATGGCTACACCTTC. Its protein is CSVVLTEATYGYTF.

The chain employs TRBV7-2 and TRBJ2-7; 9 bases are shared with TRBD1. The CDR3 is made up of 15 amino acids. Trimming at V came to 1 base and at J to 5 bases, leaving 6 bases not matched to a gene. Germline V gene sequence: CDR1 SGHTA, CDR2 FQGNSA. CDR3 nucleotide sequence: TGTGCCAGCAGCTTAGTGGGACAGGGCGGGAACGAGCAGTACTTC. Its protein is CASSLVGQGGNEQYF.

The rearrangement joins TRBV7-8 to TRBJ1-1; maybe TRBD1 (5 bases). V lost 5 bases and J 6 bases, leaving 10 bases between the germline ends. Germline lookup yields CDR1 SGHVS and CDR2 FQNEAQ. CDR3 size: 12 residues. This CDR3 reads CASSPGTSEAFF. CDR3 DNA sequence: TGTGCCAGCAGCCCAGGGACTTCTGAAGCTTTCTTT. The full variable domain, with the rest looked up from reference TRBV7-8 and TRBJ1-1, is GAGVSQSPRYKVAKRGQDVALRCDPISGHVSLFWYQQALGQGPEFLTYFQNEAQLDKSGLPSDRFFAERPEGSVSTLKIQRTQQEDSAVYLCASSPGTSEAFFGQGTRLTVV.

The chain recombines TRBV28 with TRBJ1-1; the match to TRBD1 covers 8 bases. The germline V gene has CDR1 MDHEN and CDR2 SYDVKM. V shed 3 bases and J 1 base; nucleotides not matched to a gene: 4. This CDR3 has 15 amino acids. The CDR3 spells CASSFTGTGNTEAFF. The DNA for the CDR3 is TGTGCCAGCAGTTTCACCGGGACAGGGAACACTGAAGCTTTCTTT.

This clone was recorded only once. This rearrangement joins TRBV4-1 to TRBJ2-7; no firm D call. The germline V gene has CDR1 MGHRA and CDR2 YSYEKL. V lost 0 bases and J lost 2, with 11 bases in between. This CDR3 is built from 15 residues. In DNA form, the CDR3 reads TGCGCCAGCAGCCAAGATCCGTCAGGAACCTACGAGCAGTACTTC. Translation: CASSQDPSGTYEQYF.

The V gene is TRBV10-3, the J gene TRBJ2-5, with a tentative D call TRBD1 (6 bases). This CDR3 comprises 13 residues. Germline V gene data show CDR1 as ENHRY and CDR2 as SYGVKD. V was trimmed by 4 bases and J by 11 bases, leaving 17 bases between them. CDR3 nucleotide sequence: TGTGCCATCAGTGGCTCAGGACAGAAAGAGCAGTACTTC. Amino acids: CAISGSGQKEQYF.

The genes are TRBV5-1 and TRBJ2-7, with 8 positions matching TRBD1. V was pared by 0 bases and J by 7 bases, with 6 bases of the junction left unmatched. Germline assignment: CDR1 SGHRS and CDR2 YFSETQ. This CDR3 region has 14 residues. CDR3 region: CASSLGQGWGEQYF. The CDR3 DNA reads as TGCGCCAGCAGCTTGGGACAGGGGTGGGGAGAGCAGTACTTC. Full variable domain (missing parts from reference TRBV5-1 and TRBJ2-7): KAGVTQTPRYLIKTRGQQVTLSCSPISGHRSVSWYQQTPGQGLQFLFEYFSETQRNKGNFPGRFSGRQFSNSRSEMNVSTLELGDSALYLCASSLGQGWGEQYFGPGTRLTVT.

This sequence joins TRBV5-1 and TRBJ2-1, with 7 bases identical to TRBD1. Trimming at V came to 3 bases and at J to 1 base, leaving 7 bases not matched to a gene. This CDR3 contains 16 residues. The V gene's germline CDR1 is SGHRS and CDR2 YFSETQ. This chain's CDR3 is CASSSYGRGSYNEQFF. The CDR3 coding sequence is TGCGCCAGCAGCTCTTACGGCAGGGGGTCCTACAATGAGCAGTTCTTC.

The gene calls are TRBV27 and TRBJ2-7; tentatively, D is TRBD2 (6 bases). CDR3 length: 16 residues. V was clipped by 8 bases and J by 2 bases, with 22 bases between them. CDR1 is MNHEY and CDR2 is SMNVEV in the germline V gene (reference sequence). DNA for the CDR3: TGTGCCAGCGGTGCCTCGGGGGTCTTAATCCCCTACGAGCAGTACTTC. Translation gives CASGASGVLIPYEQYF.

This clone was seen only once. The chain has TRBV4-1 and TRBJ2-5; 14 positions agree with TRBD2. The last part of the DNA fits TRBJ2-7 better; the J call may be wrong. Looked up from germline, CDR1 is MGHRA and CDR2 is YSYEKL. The CDR3 consists of 18 residues. The CDR3 sequence: CASSQDTTSGGVLYEQYF. The DNA for the CDR3 is TGCGCCAGCAGCCAAGATACGACTAGCGGGGGGGTTCTTTACGAGCAGTACTTC.

This chain uses TRBV6-1 with TRBJ2-3; 15 bases fit TRBD2. The CDR3 loop spans 17 amino acids. The germline V gene has CDR1 MNHNS and CDR2 SASEGT. V gave up 4 bases and J gave up 2 bases; unmatched junction bases: 4. This chain's CDR3 is CASSGGTSGRNTDTQYF. As DNA, the CDR3 is TGTGCCAGCAGTGGAGGGACTAGCGGGAGGAACACAGATACGCAGTATTTT.

The rearrangement joins TRBV2 to TRBJ2-3, with TRBD2 matching 7 bases. The CDR3 is 14 residues long. Germline assignment: CDR1 SNHLY and CDR2 FYNNEI. Trimming cost V 1 base and J 4 bases; bases outside gene matches: 2. DNA of the CDR3: TGTGCCAGCAGTGAAGTGGCGGGAGCAGATACGCAGTATTTT. It is translated as CASSEVAGADTQYF.

A few counts support this clone. The V call is TRBV18, the J call TRBJ1-5; unclear D gene. The CDR3 contains 13 residues. CDR1 is KGHSH, CDR2 LQKENI, per germline. V lost 2 bases to trimming and J lost 5 bases, with 7 bases between them. The CDR3 DNA reads as TGTGCCAGCTCACCAGGGGAGGATCAGCCCCAGCATTTT. This codes for CASSPGEDQPQHF.

The CDR3 loop reads CASSLGGGASYGYTF. As DNA, the CDR3 is TGTGCCAGCAGCTTAGGCGGGGGCGCCAGCTATGGCTACACCTTC. The chain links TRBV11-2 to TRBJ1-2, with a possible D match to TRBD1 (6 bases). The CDR3 runs 15 residues. Trimming removed 1 base from V and 4 bases from J, with 13 bases in between. From germline, CDR1 is SGHAT and CDR2 FQNNGV.

The chain recombines TRBV30 with TRBJ1-2, with 8 nucleotides matching TRBD1. Germline V lookup: CDR1 GTSNPN, CDR2 SVGIG (reference sequence). The junction had 9 bases not matched to a gene; V was cut back by 5 bases and J by 4 bases. The CDR3 is 14 amino acids. In nucleotides, the CDR3 is TGTGCCTGGGAGGGACAGGAAGGCCTCTATGGCTACACCTTC. It translates to CAWEGQEGLYGYTF. Full variable domain (rest looked up from reference TRBV30 and TRBJ1-2): SQTIHQWPATLVQPVGSPLSLECTVEGTSNPNLYWYRQAAGRGLQLLFYSVGIGQISSEVPQNLSASRPQDRQFILSSKKLLLSDSGFYLCAWEGQEGLYGYTFGSGTRLTVV.

The genes are TRBV18 and TRBJ2-2, with D unclear. The CDR3 has 15 residues. Per germline, CDR1 KGHSH and CDR2 LQKENI. The V end lost 5 bases, the J end lost 6 bases, and 16 bases lay between the germline ends. DNA for the CDR3: TGTGCCAGCTCATTACTGCCTAGAACTCCCGGGGAGCTGTTTTTT. It is translated as CASSLLPRTPGELFF. Filled out from reference TRBV18 and TRBJ2-2, the complete variable domain reads NAGVMQNPRHLVRRRGQEARLRCSPMKGHSHVYWYRQLPEEGLKFMVYLQKENIIDESGMPKERFSAEFPKEGPSILRIQQVVRGDSAAYFCASSLLPRTPGELFFGEGSRLTVL.

As concerns this clone: One end of the junction fails to match germline, which may point to a read error. The chain uses TRBV7-9 and TRBJ1-6; the match to TRBD1 covers 7 bases. CDR1 and CDR2 from the germline V gene are SEHNR and FQNEAQ (reference sequence). The CDR3 totals 14 residues. CDR3 nucleotides: TGTTCCAGCAGCTTGACACAGGGGCCCTCACCCCTCCACTTT. Protein product: CSSSLTQGPSPLHF. Variable domain in full (rest from reference TRBV7-9 and TRBJ1-6): DTGVSQNPRHKITKRGQNVTFRCDPISEHNRLYWYRQTLGQGPEFLTYFQNEAQLEKSRLLSDRFSAERPKGSFSTLEIQRTEQGDSAMYLCSSSLTQGPSPLHFGNGTRLTVT.

The CDR3 nucleotides read TGTGCCAGCAGGAGTTGGGGGCGGGCGGAGACCCAGTACTTC. Translating it yields CASRSWGRAETQYF. J is TRBJ2-5 and V is TRBV5-8; tentative D call: TRBD1 (6 bases). The CDR3 loop spans 14 amino acids. The germline CDR1 and CDR2 sequences are SGHTS and YDEGEE. V lost 5 bases, J lost 5 bases, and 16 bases lay in between.

V is TRBV30 and J is TRBJ2-5; perhaps TRBD1 as D (6 bases). The V gene lost 0 bases and the J gene lost 5 bases, with 10 bases spanning the gap. Germline CDR1 and CDR2: GTSNPN and SVGIG (reference sequence). This CDR3 comprises 13 residues. This chain's CDR3 is CAWSVGGGETQYF. The DNA for the CDR3 is TGTGCCTGGAGTGTAGGGGGTGGGGAGACCCAGTACTTC.